The present entry profiles one T cell receptor (beta chain) with its context. Its antigen is still unknown. The germline gives CDR1 KGHSH, CDR2 LQKENI. The CDR3 loop spans 14 amino acids. The V and J ends lost 6 bases and 2 bases, in that order; junction bases with no gene match: 6. This entry comes from a study of shared clonotypes between healthy human individuals. About the study: Donors consisted of two women and three men between 18 and 49. Per donor, three plates held CD4 naive cells, three held CD4 memory, two held CD8 naive and one held CD8 memory.

Study-wide points: Four donors shared approximately 5% of their naive CD4 clonotypes.

Assay used: immunoSEQ multiplex PCR; TCRdb lists only in-frame clones, some missing. The sample holds 550,000 to 850,000 clones; around 72% are singletons and the top ten take 1.5% to 2%. The TCR was taken from a young woman in good health. The chain has TRBV18 and TRBJ1-1; TRBD1 agrees at 7 bases. The source material was memory CD4+ T cells sorted from blood. As for subset: CD45RA-negative fraction. The CDR3, as DNA: TGTGCCAGCTCTCTCGGGACAGTTAACACTGAAGCTTTCTTT. It codes for CASSLGTVNTEAFF. Variable domain in full (rest from reference TRBV18 and TRBJ1-1): NAGVMQNPRHLVRRRGQEARLRCSPMKGHSHVYWYRQLPEEGLKFMVYLQKENIIDESGMPKERFSAEFPKEGPSILRIQQVVRGDSAAYFCASSLGTVNTEAFFGQGTRLTVV.